Sequencing of this T cell receptor beta chain was carried out in a study of blood T cell repertoires in COVID-19. Study summary: Acute-phase and convalescent COVID-19 samples originated in the United States, Italy and Spain. T cells, B-cell-depleted T cells, or PBMCs supplied cDNA or gDNA.

Original analysis: Counts of nucleated cells, estimated from reference gene primer amplification, were obtained. Sequencing was performed with immunoSEQ multiplex PCR; in TCRdb, only in-frame clones are kept and a portion is missing. V, J and clone size are those of that table, while D and trimming were read from the DNA. The repertoire holds 220,000 or so clones, with more than 85% as singletons. Seattle's cohort entered during active infection and was followed longitudinally. CDR3 length equals 16 residues. Germline V gene data show CDR1 as SGDLS and CDR2 as YYNGEE. Trimming cost V 0 bases and J 6 bases; bases outside gene matches: 10.

Specimen: peripheral blood. The V call is TRBV9, the J call TRBJ2-7; 9 bases match TRBD1. This receptor was identified in a woman aged 45-59 years with COVID-19, enrolled during active disease. In DNA, the CDR3 is TGTGCCAGCAGCGTAGGGGCTCGGACAGGGGTATCCGAGCAGTACTTC. Protein sequence: CASSVGARTGVSEQYF.